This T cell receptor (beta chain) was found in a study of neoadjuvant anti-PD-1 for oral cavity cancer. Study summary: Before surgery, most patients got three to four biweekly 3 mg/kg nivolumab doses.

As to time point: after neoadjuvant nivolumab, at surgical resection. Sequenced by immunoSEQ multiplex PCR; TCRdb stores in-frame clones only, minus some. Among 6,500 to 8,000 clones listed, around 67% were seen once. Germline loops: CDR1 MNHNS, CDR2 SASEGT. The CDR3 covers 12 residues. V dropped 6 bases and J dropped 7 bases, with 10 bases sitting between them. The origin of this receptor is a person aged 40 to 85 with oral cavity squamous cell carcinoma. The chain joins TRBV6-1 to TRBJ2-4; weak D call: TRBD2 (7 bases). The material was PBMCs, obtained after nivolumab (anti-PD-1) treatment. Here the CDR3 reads CASREGGNIQYF. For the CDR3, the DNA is TGTGCCAGCAGGGAGGGGGGGAACATTCAGTACTTC.